These 13 T cell receptor beta chains came from one sample sequenced in a study of CD8+CD57+ T cells in acquired aplastic anemia. The TCR beta profiling, which covered VDJ combination and CDR3 sequence, was carried out using genomic DNA as the template. TCRdb ran MiXCR on the reads and lists one entry per CDR3 protein. This table holds about 200,000 distinct CDR3 sequences, about 60% found once. Sequencing was done on patients that had shown CD8+CD57+ cell expansion by flow cytometry. What was sequenced was sorted CD4+, CD8+, or CD8+CD57+ T cells (not recorded which) from PBMCs. These receptors were obtained from a human donor with aplastic anemia.

Regarding this clonotype: Compared with germline, one end of the junction differs, possibly owing to a read error. This CDR3 is CASSGTQGRTGELYF. CDR3 DNA sequence: TGTGCCAGCAGTGGCACACAGGGACGGACCGGGGAGCTGTACTTC. V and J are TRBV6-5 and TRBJ2-7; a weak D match, TRBD1 (6 bases). CDR3 length equals 15 residues. Germline-derived CDR1 and CDR2 are MNHEY and SVGAGI.

The V and J genes are TRBV24-1 and TRBJ1-2, with D uncertain. The CDR3 spans 14 residues. CDR1 is KGHDR and CDR2 is SFDVKD in the germline V gene. V lost 2 bases to trimming and J lost 4 bases, with 10 bases between them. CDR3 DNA sequence: TGTGCCACCAGTGATTCGACCCTCTTCTATGGCTACACCTTC. Translation gives CATSDSTLFYGYTF.

This clonotype turned up a few times. This rearrangement joins TRBV20-1 to TRBJ2-7, with TRBD1 matching over 10 bases. The CDR3 contains 14 residues. With V trimmed by 5 bases and J by 5 bases, 9 bases remained unmatched. Per the germline V gene, CDR1 is DFQATT and CDR2 is SNEGSKA (reference sequence). The CDR3 protein is CSAQLGQGTNEQYF. CDR3 coding DNA: TGCAGTGCTCAATTGGGACAGGGGACAAACGAGCAGTACTTC.

V usage is TRBV6-5 and J usage is TRBJ2-1; D unresolved. V was trimmed by 4 bases and J by 5 bases, leaving 3 bases between them. The CDR3 totals 11 residues. CDR1 is MNHEY and CDR2 is SVGAGI in the germline V gene. In nucleotides, the CDR3 is TGTGCCAGCAGTTGGCACAATGAGCAGTTCTTC. Encoded protein: CASSWHNEQFF.

In this sample, this clonotype turned up a few times. V gene TRBV10-1 combines with J gene TRBJ2-7; a possible D gene is TRBD1 (6 bases). The germline V gene encodes CDR1 WNHNN and CDR2 SYGVQD (reference sequence). The CDR3 length is 13 residues. Trimming removed 3 bases at V and 5 bases at J, with 11 bases between. The CDR3 protein is CASSDGRGHEQYF. Here the CDR3 DNA reads TGCGCCAGCAGTGACGGCAGGGGCCACGAGCAGTACTTC.

The table lists this clonotype with a few counts. CDR3 in DNA: TGTGCCACCAGTGACAGGGGGACAGCCTATGGCTACACCTTC. Encoded protein: CATSDRGTAYGYTF. The genes are TRBV24-1 and TRBJ1-2; 7 positions agree with TRBD1. This CDR3 is 14 amino acids long. Germline-derived CDR1 and CDR2 are KGHDR and SFDVKD. V lost 4 bases to trimming and J lost 4 bases; unmatched junction nucleotides: 5.

The chain recombines TRBV19 with TRBJ1-5; 7 nucleotides agree with TRBD1. Germline values: CDR1 LNHDA, CDR2 SQIVND (reference sequence). V gave up 7 bases and J gave up 3 bases; unmatched junction bases: 9. The CDR3 totals 15 residues. CDR3 amino acids: CASIGTVPFNQPQHF. The CDR3, as DNA: TGTGCCAGTATAGGGACAGTGCCGTTCAATCAGCCCCAGCATTTT.

This rearrangement joins TRBV5-4 to TRBJ2-5, with D perhaps TRBD1 (7 bases). V gave up 6 bases and J gave up 5 bases, with 14 bases separating them. The germline V gene encodes CDR1 SGHNT and CDR2 YYREEE (reference sequence). CDR3 length equals 13 residues. CDR3: CASNRQGGETQYF. The CDR3 DNA is TGTGCCAGCAACCGACAGGGAGGCGAGACCCAGTACTTC.

The chain has TRBV7-9 and TRBJ2-3; D unresolved. Germline V gene data show CDR1 as SEHNR and CDR2 as FQNEAQ (reference sequence). Trimming shortened V by 8 bases and J by 11 bases, and 14 bases separated the two germline ends. The CDR3 totals 11 residues. In nucleotides, the CDR3 is TGTGCCAGCGCCCCTGGAGAAAGGCAGTATTTT. Its translation: CASAPGERQYF.

J is TRBJ1-1 and V is TRBV5-1, with a tentative D call TRBD1 (5 bases). CDR3 length: 16 amino acids. Germline V gene sequence: CDR1 SGHRS, CDR2 YFSETQ. V dropped 0 bases and J dropped 0 bases, with 12 bases sitting between them. CDR3 residues: CASSLEGVRMNTEAFF. The CDR3 coding sequence is TGCGCCAGCAGCTTGGAAGGGGTTCGAATGAACACTGAAGCTTTCTTT.

The chain has TRBV7-9 and TRBJ2-1, with D unclear. The length of the CDR3 is 11 residues. The V gene lost 4 bases and the J gene lost 9 bases, with 7 bases spanning the gap. Germline assignment: CDR1 SEHNR and CDR2 FQNEAQ (reference sequence). Here the CDR3 reads CASSSTSEQFF. DNA of the CDR3: TGTGCCAGCAGCTCCACTTCTGAGCAGTTCTTC.

This clonotype showed up just a few times. The chain combines TRBV20-1 with TRBJ2-5; TRBD2 aligns across 7 bases. The CDR3 runs to 14 residues. Per germline, CDR1 DFQATT and CDR2 SNEGSKA (reference sequence). With V trimmed by 7 bases and J by 4 bases, 12 bases remained unmatched. For the CDR3, the DNA is TGCAGTGTTCGGAGGCGGGAGCGTGGAGAGACCCAGTACTTC. Its protein is CSVRRRERGETQYF.

This clonotype was observed a few times. CDR3: CASSETRLREQYF. The CDR3 nucleotides are TGTGCCAGCAGTGAAACTCGACTCCGCGAGCAGTACTTC. The chain links TRBV6-4 to TRBJ2-7; D uncertain. This CDR3 region has 13 residues. The germline gives CDR1 MRHNA, CDR2 SNTAGT. Deletions cut 3 bases from V and 6 bases from J, with 12 bases between.